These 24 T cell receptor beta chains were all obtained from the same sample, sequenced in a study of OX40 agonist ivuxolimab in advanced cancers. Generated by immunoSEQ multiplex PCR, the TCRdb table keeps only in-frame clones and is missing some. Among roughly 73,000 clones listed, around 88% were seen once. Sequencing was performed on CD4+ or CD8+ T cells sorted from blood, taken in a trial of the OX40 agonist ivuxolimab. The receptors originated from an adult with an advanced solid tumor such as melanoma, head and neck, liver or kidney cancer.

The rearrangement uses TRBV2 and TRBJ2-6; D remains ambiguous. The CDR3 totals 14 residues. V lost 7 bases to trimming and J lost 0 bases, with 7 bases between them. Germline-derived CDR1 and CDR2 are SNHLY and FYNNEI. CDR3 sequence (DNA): TGTGCCAGCAACTGGGGCTCTGGGGCCAACGTCCTGACTTTC. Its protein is CASNWGSGANVLTF.

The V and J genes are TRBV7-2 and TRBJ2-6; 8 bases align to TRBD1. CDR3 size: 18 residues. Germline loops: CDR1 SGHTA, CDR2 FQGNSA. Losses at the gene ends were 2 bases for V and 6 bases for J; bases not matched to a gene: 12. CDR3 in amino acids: CASSLIWTGSRAANVLTF. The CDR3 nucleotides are TGTGCCAGCAGCTTAATATGGACAGGGAGCAGAGCGGCCAACGTCCTGACTTTC.

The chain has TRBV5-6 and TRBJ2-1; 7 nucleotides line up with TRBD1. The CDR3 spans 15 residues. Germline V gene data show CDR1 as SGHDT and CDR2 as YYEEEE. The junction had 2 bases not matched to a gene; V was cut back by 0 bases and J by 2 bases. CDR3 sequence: CASSLEGATYNEQFF. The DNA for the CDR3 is TGTGCCAGCAGCTTGGAGGGGGCTACCTACAATGAGCAGTTCTTC.

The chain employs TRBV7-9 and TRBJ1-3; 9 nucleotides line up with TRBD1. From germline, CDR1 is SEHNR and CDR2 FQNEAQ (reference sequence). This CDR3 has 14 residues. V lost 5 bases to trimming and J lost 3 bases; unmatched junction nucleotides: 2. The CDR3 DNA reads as TGTGCCAGCAGCGGGACAGGGAATGGAAACACCATATATTTT. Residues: CASSGTGNGNTIYF. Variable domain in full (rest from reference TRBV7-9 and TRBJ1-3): DTGVSQNPRHKITKRGQNVTFRCDPISEHNRLYWYRQTLGQGPEFLTYFQNEAQLEKSRLLSDRFSAERPKGSFSTLEIQRTEQGDSAMYLCASSGTGNGNTIYFGEGSWLTVV.

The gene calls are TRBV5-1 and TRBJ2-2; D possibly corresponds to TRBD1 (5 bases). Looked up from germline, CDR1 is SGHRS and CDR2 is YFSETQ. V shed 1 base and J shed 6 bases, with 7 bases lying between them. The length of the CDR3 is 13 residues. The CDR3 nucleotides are TGCGCCAGCAGCTTGCAGGGCCCCGGGGAGCTGTTTTTT. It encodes CASSLQGPGELFF.

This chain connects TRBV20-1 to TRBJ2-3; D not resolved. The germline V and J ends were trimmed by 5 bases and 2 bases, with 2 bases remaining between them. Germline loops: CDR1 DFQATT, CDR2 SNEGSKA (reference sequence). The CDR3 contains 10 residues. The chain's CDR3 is CSAPTDTQYF. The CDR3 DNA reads TGCAGTGCTCCCACAGATACGCAGTATTTT.

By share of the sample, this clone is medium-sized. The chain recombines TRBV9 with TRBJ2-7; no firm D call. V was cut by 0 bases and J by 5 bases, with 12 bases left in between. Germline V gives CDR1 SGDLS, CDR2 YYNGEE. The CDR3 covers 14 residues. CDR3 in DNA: TGTGCCAGCAGCGTAGGCCTAGGTAGTGACGAGCAGTACTTC. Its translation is CASSVGLGSDEQYF.

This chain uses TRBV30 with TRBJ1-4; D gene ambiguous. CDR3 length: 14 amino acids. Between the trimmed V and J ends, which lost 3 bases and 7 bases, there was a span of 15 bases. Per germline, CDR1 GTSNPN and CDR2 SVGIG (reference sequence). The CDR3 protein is CAWRRTGLSEKLFF. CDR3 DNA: TGTGCCTGGAGACGGACGGGATTAAGTGAAAAACTGTTTTTT.

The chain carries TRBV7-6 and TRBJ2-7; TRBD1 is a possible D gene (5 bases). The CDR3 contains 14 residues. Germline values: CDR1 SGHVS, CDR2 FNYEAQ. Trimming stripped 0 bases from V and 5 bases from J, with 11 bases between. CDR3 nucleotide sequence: TGTGCCAGCAGCTTAGCGCCCAGGGTCCACGAGCAGTACTTC. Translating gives CASSLAPRVHEQYF. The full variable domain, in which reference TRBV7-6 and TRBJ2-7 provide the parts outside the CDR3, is GAGVSQSPRYKVTKRGQDVALRCDPISGHVSLYWYRQALGQGPEFLTYFNYEAQQDKSGLPNDRFSAERPEGSISTLTIQRTEQRDSAMYRCASSLAPRVHEQYFGPGTRLTVT.

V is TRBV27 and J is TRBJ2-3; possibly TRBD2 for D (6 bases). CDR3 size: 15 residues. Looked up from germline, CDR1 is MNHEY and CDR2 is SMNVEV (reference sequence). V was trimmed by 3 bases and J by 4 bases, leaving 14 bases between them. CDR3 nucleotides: TGTGCCAGCAGTTTCCGGGGCGGGAAGGCAGATACGCAGTATTTT. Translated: CASSFRGGKADTQYF.

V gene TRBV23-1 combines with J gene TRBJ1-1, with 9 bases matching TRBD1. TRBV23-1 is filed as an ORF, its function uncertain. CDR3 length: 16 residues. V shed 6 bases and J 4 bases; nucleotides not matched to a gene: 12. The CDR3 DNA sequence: TGCGCCAGCAGCAAACAGGGGGCTGTGGAGAGCACTGAAGCTTTCTTT. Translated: CASSKQGAVESTEAFF.

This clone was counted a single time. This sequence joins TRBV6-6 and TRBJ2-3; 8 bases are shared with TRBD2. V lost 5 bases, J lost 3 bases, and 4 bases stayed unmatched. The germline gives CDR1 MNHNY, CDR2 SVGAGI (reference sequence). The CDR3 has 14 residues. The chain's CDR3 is CASSRTSGTDTQYF. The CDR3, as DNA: TGTGCCAGCAGTCGAACTAGCGGTACAGATACGCAGTATTTT.

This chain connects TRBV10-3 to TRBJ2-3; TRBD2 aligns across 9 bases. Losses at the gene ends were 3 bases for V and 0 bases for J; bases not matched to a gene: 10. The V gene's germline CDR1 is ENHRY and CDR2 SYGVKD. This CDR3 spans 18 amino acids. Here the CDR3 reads CAISEGLAGSSSTDTQYF. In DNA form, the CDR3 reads TGTGCCATCAGTGAAGGCCTAGCGGGGTCTTCTAGCACAGATACGCAGTATTTT.

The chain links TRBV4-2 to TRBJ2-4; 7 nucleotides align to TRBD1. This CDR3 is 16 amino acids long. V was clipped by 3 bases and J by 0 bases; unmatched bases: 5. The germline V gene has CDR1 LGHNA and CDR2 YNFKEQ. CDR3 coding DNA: TGTGCCAGCAGCCAGGGACAGCTGGTAGCCAAAAACATTCAGTACTTC. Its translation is CASSQGQLVAKNIQYF.

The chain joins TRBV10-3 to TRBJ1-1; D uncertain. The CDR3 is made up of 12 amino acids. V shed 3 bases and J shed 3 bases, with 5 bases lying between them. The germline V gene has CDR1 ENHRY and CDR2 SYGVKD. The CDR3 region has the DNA TGTGCCATCAGTGAAGAGTACACTGAAGCTTTCTTT. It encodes CAISEEYTEAFF.

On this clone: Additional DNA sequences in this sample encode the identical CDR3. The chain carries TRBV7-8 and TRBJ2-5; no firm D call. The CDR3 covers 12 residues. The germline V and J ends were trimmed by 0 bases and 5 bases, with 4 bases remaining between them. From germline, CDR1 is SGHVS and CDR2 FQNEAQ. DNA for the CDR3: TGTGCCAGCAGCTTAGCGAGGGAGACCCAGTACTTC. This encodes CASSLARETQYF.

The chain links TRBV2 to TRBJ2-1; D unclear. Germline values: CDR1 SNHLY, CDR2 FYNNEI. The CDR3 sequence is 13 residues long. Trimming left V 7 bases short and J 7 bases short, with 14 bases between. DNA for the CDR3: TGTGCCAGCAAACGAGGTTGGGTGAATGAGCAGTTCTTC. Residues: CASKRGWVNEQFF.

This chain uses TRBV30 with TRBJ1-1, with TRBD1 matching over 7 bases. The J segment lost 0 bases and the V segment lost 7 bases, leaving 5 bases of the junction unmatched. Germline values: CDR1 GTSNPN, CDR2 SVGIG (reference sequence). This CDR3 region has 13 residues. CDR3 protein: CAYSGTVNTEAFF. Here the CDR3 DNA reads TGTGCCTACTCCGGGACAGTGAACACTGAAGCTTTCTTT.

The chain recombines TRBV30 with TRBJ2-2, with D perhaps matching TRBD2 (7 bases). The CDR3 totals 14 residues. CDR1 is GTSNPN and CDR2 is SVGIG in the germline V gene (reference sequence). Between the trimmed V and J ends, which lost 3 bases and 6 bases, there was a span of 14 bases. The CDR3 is CAWRSGGRAGELFF. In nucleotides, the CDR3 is TGTGCCTGGAGATCGGGGGGCAGGGCCGGGGAGCTGTTTTTT.

CDR3 nucleotide sequence: TGTGCCAGCAGCATAAGTCCCACTAGATCAAACATTCAGTACTTC. Translating gives CASSISPTRSNIQYF. The rearrangement joins TRBV21-1 to TRBJ2-4; TRBD2, the table's D call, lacks a check against the DNA. TRBV21-1 is a documented pseudogene. This CDR3 spans 15 amino acids.

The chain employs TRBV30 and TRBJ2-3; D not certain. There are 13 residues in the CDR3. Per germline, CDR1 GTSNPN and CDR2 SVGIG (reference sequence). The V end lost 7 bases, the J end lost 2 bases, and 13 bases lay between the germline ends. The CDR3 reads CASSPGNTDTQYF. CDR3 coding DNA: TGTGCCTCCTCGCCAGGAAACACAGATACGCAGTATTTT.

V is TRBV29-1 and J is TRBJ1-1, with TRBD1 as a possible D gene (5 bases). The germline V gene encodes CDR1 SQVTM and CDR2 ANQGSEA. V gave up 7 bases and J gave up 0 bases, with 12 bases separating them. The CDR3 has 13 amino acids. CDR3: CSAELTVNTEAFF. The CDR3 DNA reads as TGCAGCGCCGAATTGACAGTGAACACTGAAGCTTTCTTT.

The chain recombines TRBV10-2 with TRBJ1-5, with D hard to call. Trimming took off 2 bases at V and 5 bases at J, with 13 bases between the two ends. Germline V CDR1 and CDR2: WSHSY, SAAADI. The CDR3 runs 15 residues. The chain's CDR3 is CASSEEGLLDQPQHF. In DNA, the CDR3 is TGCGCCAGCAGTGAGGAGGGCCTTTTGGATCAGCCCCAGCATTTT.

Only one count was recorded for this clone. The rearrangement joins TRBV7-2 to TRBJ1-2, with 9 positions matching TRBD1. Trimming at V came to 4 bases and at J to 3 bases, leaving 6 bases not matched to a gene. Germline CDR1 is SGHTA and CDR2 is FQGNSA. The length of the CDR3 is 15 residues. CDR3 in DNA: TGTGCCAGCAGCTCGTGGGACAGGGAGGACTATGGCTACACCTTC. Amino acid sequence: CASSSWDREDYGYTF.